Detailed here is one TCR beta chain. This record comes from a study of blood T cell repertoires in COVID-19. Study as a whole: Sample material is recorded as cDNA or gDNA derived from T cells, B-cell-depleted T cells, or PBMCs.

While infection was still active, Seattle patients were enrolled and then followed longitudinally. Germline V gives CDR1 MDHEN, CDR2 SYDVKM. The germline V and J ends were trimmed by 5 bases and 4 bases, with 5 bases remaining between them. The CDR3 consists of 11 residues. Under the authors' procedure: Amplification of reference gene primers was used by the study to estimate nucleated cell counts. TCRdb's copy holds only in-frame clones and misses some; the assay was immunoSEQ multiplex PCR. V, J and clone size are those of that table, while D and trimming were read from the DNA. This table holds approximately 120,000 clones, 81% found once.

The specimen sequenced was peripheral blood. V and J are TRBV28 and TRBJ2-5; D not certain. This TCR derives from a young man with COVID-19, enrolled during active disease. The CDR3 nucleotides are TGTGCCAGCAGTCTTTCAGAGACCCAGTACTTC. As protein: CASSLSETQYF.